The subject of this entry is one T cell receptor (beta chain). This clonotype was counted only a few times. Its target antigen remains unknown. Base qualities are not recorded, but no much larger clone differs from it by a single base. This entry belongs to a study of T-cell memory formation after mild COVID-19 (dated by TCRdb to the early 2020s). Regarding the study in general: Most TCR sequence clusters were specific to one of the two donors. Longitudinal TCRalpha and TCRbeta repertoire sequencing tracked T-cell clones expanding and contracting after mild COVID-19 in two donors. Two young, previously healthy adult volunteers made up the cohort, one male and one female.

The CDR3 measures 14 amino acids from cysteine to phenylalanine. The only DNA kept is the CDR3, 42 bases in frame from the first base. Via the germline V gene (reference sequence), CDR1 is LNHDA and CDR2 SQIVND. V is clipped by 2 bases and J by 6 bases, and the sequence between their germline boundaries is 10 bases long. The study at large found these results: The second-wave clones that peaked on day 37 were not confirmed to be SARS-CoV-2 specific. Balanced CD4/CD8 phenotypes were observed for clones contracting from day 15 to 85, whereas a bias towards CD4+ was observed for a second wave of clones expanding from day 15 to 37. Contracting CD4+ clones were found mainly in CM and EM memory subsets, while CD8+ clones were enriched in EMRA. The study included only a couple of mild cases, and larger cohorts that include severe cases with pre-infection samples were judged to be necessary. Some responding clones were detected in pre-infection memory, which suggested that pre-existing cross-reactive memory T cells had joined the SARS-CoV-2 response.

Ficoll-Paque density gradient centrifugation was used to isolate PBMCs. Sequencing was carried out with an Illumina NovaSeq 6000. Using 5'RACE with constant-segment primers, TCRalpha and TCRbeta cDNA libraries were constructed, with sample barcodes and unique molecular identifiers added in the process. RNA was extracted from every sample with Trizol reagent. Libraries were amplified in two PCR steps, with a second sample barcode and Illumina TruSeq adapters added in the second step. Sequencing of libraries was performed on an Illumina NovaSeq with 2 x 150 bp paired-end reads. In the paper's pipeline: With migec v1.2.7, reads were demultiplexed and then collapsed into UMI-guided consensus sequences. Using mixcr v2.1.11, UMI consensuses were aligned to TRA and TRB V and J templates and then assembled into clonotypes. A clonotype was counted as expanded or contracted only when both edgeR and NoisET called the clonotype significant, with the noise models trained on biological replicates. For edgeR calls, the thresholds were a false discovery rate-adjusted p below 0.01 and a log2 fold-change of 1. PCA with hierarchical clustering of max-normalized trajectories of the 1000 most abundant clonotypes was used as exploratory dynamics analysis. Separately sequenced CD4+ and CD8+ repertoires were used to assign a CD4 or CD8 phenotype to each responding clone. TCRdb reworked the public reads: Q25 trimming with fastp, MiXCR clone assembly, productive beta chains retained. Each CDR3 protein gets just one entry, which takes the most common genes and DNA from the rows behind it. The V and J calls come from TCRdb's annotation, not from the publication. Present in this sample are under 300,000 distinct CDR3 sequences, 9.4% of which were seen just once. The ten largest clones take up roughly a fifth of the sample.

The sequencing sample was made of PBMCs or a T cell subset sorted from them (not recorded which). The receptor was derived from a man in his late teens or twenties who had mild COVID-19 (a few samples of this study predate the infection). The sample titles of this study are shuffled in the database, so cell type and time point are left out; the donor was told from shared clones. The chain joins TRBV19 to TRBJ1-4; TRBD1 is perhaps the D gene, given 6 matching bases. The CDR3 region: CASSIIGGDEKLFF. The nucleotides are TGTGCCAGTAGTATAATCGGGGGCGATGAAAAACTGTTTTTT.